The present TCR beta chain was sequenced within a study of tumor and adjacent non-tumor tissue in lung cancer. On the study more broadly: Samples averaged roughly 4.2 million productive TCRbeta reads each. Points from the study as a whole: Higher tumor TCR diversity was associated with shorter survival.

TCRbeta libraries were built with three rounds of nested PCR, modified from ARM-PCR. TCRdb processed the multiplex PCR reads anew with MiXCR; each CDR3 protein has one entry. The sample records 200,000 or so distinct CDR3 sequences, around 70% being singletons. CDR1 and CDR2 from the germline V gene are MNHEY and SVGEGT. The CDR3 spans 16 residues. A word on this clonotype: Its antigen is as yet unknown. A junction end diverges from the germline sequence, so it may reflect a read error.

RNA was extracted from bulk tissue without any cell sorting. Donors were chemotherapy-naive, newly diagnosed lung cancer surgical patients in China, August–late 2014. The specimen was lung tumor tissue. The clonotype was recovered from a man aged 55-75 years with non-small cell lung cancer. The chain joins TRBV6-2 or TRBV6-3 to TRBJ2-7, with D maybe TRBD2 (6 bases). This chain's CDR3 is CASSTLTNGRSHEQYF. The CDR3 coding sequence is TGTGCCAGCAGTACCCTGACTAACGGGAGAAGCCACGAGCAGTATTTC.